Listed below are T cell receptor beta chains from one sample, sequenced in a study of T cells in Graves' hyperthyroidism and ophthalmopathy. TCRdb processed the multiplex PCR reads anew with MiXCR; each CDR3 protein has one entry. The sample carries hundreds of thousands of distinct CDR3 sequences, approximately 13% recorded once. The specimen sequenced was blood. The receptors stem from a woman aged 30 to 39 with Graves' hyperthyroidism that later progressed to Graves' ophthalmopathy. The CDR3 runs from the conserved cysteine through the conserved F or W. Fields, in order: J gene, V gene, clone size, CDR3 length, D gene, CDR3 DNA, CDR3 protein. D genes are given only for firm matches. Some rows have no size entry. The others give once, few or many, or a class for an expanded clone.

j_gene: TRBJ2-1
v_gene: TRBV6-1
abundance: many
len: 14
d_gene: .
CDR3nt: TGTGCCAGCAGTGAAGGCGGGCCCTCGCATGAGCAGTTCTTC
CDR3aa: CASSEGGPSHEQFF

j_gene: TRBJ1-2
v_gene: TRBV18
abundance: .
len: 13
d_gene: .
CDR3nt: TGTGCCCGCTCACCCGGCCGGAACTATGGCTACACCTTC
CDR3aa: CARSPGRNYGYTF

j_gene: TRBJ1-1
v_gene: TRBV3-1
abundance: .
len: 11
d_gene: .
CDR3nt: TGTGCCACCCGAATGAACACTGAAGCTTTCTTT
CDR3aa: CATRMNTEAFF

j_gene: TRBJ1-6
v_gene: TRBV11-2
abundance: many
len: 16
d_gene: .
CDR3nt: TGTGCCAGCAGCCTGGCGGCGCCGGGACAAGGGTTGACCCTCCACTTT
CDR3aa: CASSLAAPGQGLTLHF

j_gene: TRBJ1-5
v_gene: TRBV2
abundance: .
len: 14
d_gene: TRBD1
CDR3nt: TGTGCCAGCAGGGGACAGGGCCCCGATCAGCCCCAGCATTTT
CDR3aa: CASRGQGPDQPQHF

j_gene: TRBJ2-1
v_gene: TRBV5-8
abundance: few
len: 15
d_gene: .
CDR3nt: TGTGCCAGCAGCCTGGCACCGGCCTCCTACAATGAGCAGTTCTTC
CDR3aa: CASSLAPASYNEQFF

j_gene: TRBJ2-7
v_gene: TRBV7-6
abundance: many
len: 14
d_gene: TRBD1
CDR3nt: TGTGCCAGCAGCTCACCCGGGACAGGGGACGAGCAGTACTTC
CDR3aa: CASSSPGTGDEQYF

j_gene: TRBJ2-7
v_gene: TRBV20-1
abundance: many
len: 12
d_gene: .
CDR3nt: TGCAGTGCTAGTGACCTTCTGGACGAGCAGTACTTC
CDR3aa: CSASDLLDEQYF

j_gene: TRBJ2-3
v_gene: TRBV28
abundance: many
len: 18
d_gene: TRBD2
CDR3nt: TGTGCCAGCAGCCAAACTAGCGGGGACAGTACTAGCACAGATACGCAGTATTTT
CDR3aa: CASSQTSGDSTSTDTQYF

j_gene: TRBJ1-3
v_gene: TRBV9
abundance: .
len: 15
d_gene: .
CDR3nt: TGTGCCAGCAGCCCGGGACTGCCATCTGGAAACACCATATATTTT
CDR3aa: CASSPGLPSGNTIYF

j_gene: TRBJ1-5
v_gene: TRBV6-1
abundance: few
len: 14
d_gene: TRBD1
CDR3nt: TGTGCCAGCAGAAGACAGGGAGGCAATCAGCCCCAGCATTTT
CDR3aa: CASRRQGGNQPQHF

j_gene: TRBJ2-1
v_gene: TRBV11-3
abundance: many
len: 15
d_gene: .
CDR3nt: TGTGCCAGCAGCCCCGACCCAATTGGGGCCTCAGAGCAGTTCTTC
CDR3aa: CASSPDPIGASEQFF

j_gene: TRBJ2-5
v_gene: TRBV19
abundance: many
len: 17
d_gene: .
CDR3nt: TGTGCCAGTAGTCGGGTGGGGTCGGACGCCGCCCAAGAGACCCAGTACTTC
CDR3aa: CASSRVGSDAAQETQYF

j_gene: TRBJ2-1
v_gene: TRBV24-1
abundance: many
len: 15
d_gene: .
CDR3nt: TGTGCCACCAGTGTAAAAGGGAGCTCCTACAATGAGCAGTTCTTC
CDR3aa: CATSVKGSSYNEQFF

j_gene: TRBJ2-7
v_gene: TRBV27
abundance: many
len: 11
d_gene: .
CDR3nt: TGTGCCAGCAGTCACGCTGGCGAGCAGTACTTC
CDR3aa: CASSHAGEQYF

j_gene: TRBJ2-7
v_gene: TRBV28
abundance: many
len: 16
d_gene: TRBD2
CDR3nt: TGTGCCAGCTCCCTCAGTGGACTAGCGGGAGCCTACGAGCAGTACTTC
CDR3aa: CASSLSGLAGAYEQYF

j_gene: TRBJ1-6
v_gene: TRBV20-1
abundance: many
len: 14
d_gene: .
CDR3nt: TGCAGTGCTAGGGATGGACAGCCTTATTCACCCCTCCACTTT
CDR3aa: CSARDGQPYSPLHF

j_gene: TRBJ1-3
v_gene: TRBV5-1
abundance: few
len: 15
d_gene: TRBD1
CDR3nt: TGCGCCAGCACCAAAGAGGGGGCGGCAGGAAACACCATATATTTT
CDR3aa: CASTKEGAAGNTIYF

j_gene: TRBJ2-7
v_gene: TRBV12-5
abundance: many
len: 16
d_gene: .
CDR3nt: TGTGCTAGTGGGGAGAAACAGGGAGTGTATATCCACGAGCAGTACTTC
CDR3aa: CASGEKQGVYIHEQYF

j_gene: TRBJ2-2
v_gene: TRBV20-1
abundance: .
len: 14
d_gene: TRBD1
CDR3nt: TGCAGTGCTCCCCGACAGGGAAACACCGGGGAGCTGTTTTTT
CDR3aa: CSAPRQGNTGELFF

j_gene: TRBJ1-5
v_gene: TRBV28
abundance: many
len: 15
d_gene: TRBD1
CDR3nt: TGTGCCAGCAGTGATAGGACAGGGTTGGGGCAGCCCCAGCATTTT
CDR3aa: CASSDRTGLGQPQHF

j_gene: TRBJ2-1
v_gene: TRBV11-1
abundance: many
len: 15
d_gene: TRBD2
CDR3nt: TGTGCCAGCAGCTCCACCGGGACTAACTACAATGAGCAGTTCTTC
CDR3aa: CASSSTGTNYNEQFF

j_gene: TRBJ2-1
v_gene: TRBV30
abundance: many
len: 13
d_gene: .
CDR3nt: TGTGCCTGGAGTTATGCACGGACGAATGAGCAGTTCTTC
CDR3aa: CAWSYARTNEQFF

j_gene: TRBJ2-1
v_gene: TRBV7-9
abundance: .
len: 15
d_gene: TRBD2
CDR3nt: TGTGCCAGCAGCCGTCAGACTAGCGGGCGCAATGAGCAGTTCTTC
CDR3aa: CASSRQTSGRNEQFF

j_gene: TRBJ1-2
v_gene: TRBV20-1
abundance: many
len: 12
d_gene: .
CDR3nt: TGCAGTGCCCACCGGGCTGGACAGAGCTACACCTTC
CDR3aa: CSAHRAGQSYTF

j_gene: TRBJ1-2
v_gene: TRBV4-2
abundance: many
len: 15
d_gene: TRBD1
CDR3nt: TGTGCCAGCAGCCAAGTAGTCGAGACAGGGTATGGCTACACCTTC
CDR3aa: CASSQVVETGYGYTF

j_gene: TRBJ1-2
v_gene: TRBV14
abundance: many
len: 14
d_gene: .
CDR3nt: TGTGCCAGCAGCCAAGGCAGGCACGACTATGGCTACACCTTC
CDR3aa: CASSQGRHDYGYTF